The clone carrying this T cell receptor (beta chain) showed up many times. Antigen: not known. Graves' hyperthyroidism without ophthalmopathy progression within 18 months was termed stable. A patient was excluded if there was uncontrolled infection, other autoimmune disease, pregnancy or lactation. The CDR3 loop spans 16 amino acids. The germline gives CDR1 MNHEY, CDR2 SVGAGI. V trimming: 0 bases; J trimming: 4 bases; junction bases outside the gene matches: 5. The data derive from a study of T cells in Graves' hyperthyroidism and ophthalmopathy. In the study overall: At the time of initial diagnosis and before any treatment, peripheral blood was collected.

Regions amplified from RNA transcripts were the TCR beta CDR3 regions. Primed by the HTBI set, a first-round RT-PCR was run on the TCR CDR3. TCRdb called the multiplex PCR reads again in MiXCR, with one record for every CDR3 protein. Of about 360,000 distinct CDR3 sequences in the sample, more than 20% are singletons; the top ten hold more than 60%. Study-wide results and caveats: A 13 V-J model separated ophthalmopathy from stable hyperthyroidism.

The source of this sequence is a man in his fifties or sixties with Graves' hyperthyroidism. The rearrangement joins TRBV6-5 to TRBJ2-1; 8 bases agree with TRBD2. The sample was blood. CDR3 residues: CASSYSRVAGYNEQFF. The CDR3 bases are TGTGCCAGCAGTTACTCGAGAGTAGCGGGATACAATGAGCAGTTCTTC.